The 10 T cell receptor beta chains below were found in one sample sequenced in a study of blood T cell repertoires in COVID-19. The repertoire was sequenced with immunoSEQ multiplex PCR; TCRdb's copy has only in-frame clones and lacks some. The table shows about 440,000 clones, with approximately 90% occurring only once. Sequencing was carried out using peripheral blood. Every receptor here comes from a woman between 45 and 60 years old with COVID-19, enrolled during active disease.

This clone was recorded only once. V and J are TRBV14 and TRBJ2-7; 10 bases map to TRBD2. CDR1 and CDR2 from the germline V gene are SGHDN and FVKESK. V lost 0 bases, J lost 6 bases, and 5 bases stayed unmatched. There are 15 residues in the CDR3. As DNA, the CDR3 is TGTGCCAGCAGCCAAGATTTACTAGCGGGGCGCGAGCAGTACTTC. It translates to CASSQDLLAGREQYF. The complete variable domain, with remaining parts taken from reference TRBV14 and TRBJ2-7, reads EAGVTQFPSHSVIEKGQTVTLRCDPISGHDNLYWYRRVMGKEIKFLLHFVKESKQDESGMPNNRFLAERTGGTYSTLKVQPAELEDSGVYFCASSQDLLAGREQYFGPGTRLTVT.

The chain couples TRBV12-5 to TRBJ2-7, with 9 bases matching TRBD1. V shed 6 bases and J 5 bases; nucleotides not matched to a gene: 14. The CDR3 sequence is 16 residues long. Germline-derived CDR1 and CDR2 are LGHNT and FRNRAP. CDR3 nucleotide sequence: TGTGCTAGTGGGCCACGACAGGGGGGAGGGTATAACGAGCAGTACTTC. Amino acids: CASGPRQGGGYNEQYF.

This chain uses TRBV12-3 or TRBV12-4 with TRBJ1-4; D gene unclear. This CDR3 is 11 amino acids long. The V end was cut by 6 bases, the J end by 8 bases, with 7 bases between. CDR3 sequence: CASRLQEKLFF. The DNA for the CDR3 is TGTGCCAGCAGGCTACAGGAAAAACTGTTTTTT.

CDR3 in amino acids: CASTQGGLFGEQYF. The DNA for the CDR3 is TGTGCCAGCACCCAGGGAGGCCTCTTTGGCGAGCAGTACTTC. This chain connects TRBV27 to TRBJ2-7; D may be TRBD2 (6 bases). This CDR3 region has 14 residues. V lost 7 bases, J lost 6 bases, and 19 bases lay in between. Germline V gene sequence: CDR1 MNHEY, CDR2 SMNVEV (reference sequence).

The J gene is TRBJ2-3, the V gene TRBV28, with D possibly being TRBD1 (5 bases). The CDR3 runs to 15 residues. The V end was cut by 1 base, the J end by 0 bases, with 8 bases between. Looked up from germline, CDR1 is MDHEN and CDR2 is SYDVKM. CDR3 sequence reads: CASSLLGDSTDTQYF. The CDR3 DNA reads TGTGCCAGCAGTTTATTAGGGGATAGCACAGATACGCAGTATTTT. Filled out from reference TRBV28 and TRBJ2-3, the complete variable domain reads DVKVTQSSRYLVKRTGEKVFLECVQDMDHENMFWYRQDPGLGLRLIYFSYDVKMKEKGDIPEGYSVSREKKERFSLILESASTNQTSMYLCASSLLGDSTDTQYFGPGTRLTVL.

The J gene is TRBJ2-1, the V gene TRBV14, with D possibly being TRBD1 (5 bases). This CDR3 has 13 amino acids. The germline CDR1 and CDR2 sequences are SGHDN and FVKESK. V lost 7 bases, J lost 10 bases, and 17 bases lay in between. CDR3 protein: CASNSGRVGEQFF. The CDR3 DNA reads TGTGCCAGCAACTCTGGCAGGGTAGGAGAGCAGTTCTTC.

A single count supports this clone. This rearrangement joins TRBV15 to TRBJ2-7; maybe TRBD1 (6 bases). The CDR3 consists of 13 residues. V was trimmed by 0 bases and J by 3 bases, leaving 6 bases between them. Germline-derived CDR1 and CDR2 are LNHNV and YYDKDF (reference sequence). CDR3 in DNA: TGTGCCACCAGCAGAGAAGGGGGCTACGAGCAGTACTTC. This sequence encodes CATSREGGYEQYF.

The rearrangement links TRBV29-1 to TRBJ1-1; 11 positions agree with TRBD1. In germline, CDR1 is SQVTM, CDR2 ANQGSEA. The CDR3 totals 13 residues. V gave up 5 bases and J gave up 6 bases; unmatched junction bases: 5. For the CDR3, the DNA is TGCAGCGTTATCCGGACAGGGGGCGCTGAAGCTTTCTTT. Translated, it gives CSVIRTGGAEAFF.

DNA of the CDR3: TGCGCCAGCAGCACCGACGGGGTCTCCTACGAGCAGTACTTC. Amino acids: CASSTDGVSYEQYF. The chain couples TRBV5-1 to TRBJ2-7; tentatively, D is TRBD2 (5 bases). The CDR3 runs to 14 residues. The V end was cut by 4 bases, the J end by 0 bases, with 11 bases between. Germline assignment: CDR1 SGHRS and CDR2 YFSETQ.

V and J are TRBV5-1 and TRBJ1-1, with TRBD1 matching 9 bases. Germline V gene lookup returns CDR1 SGHRS and CDR2 YFSETQ. Trimming took 0 bases from V and 2 from J; bases not matched to a gene: 5. The CDR3 is 16 amino acids. In DNA, the CDR3 is TGCGCCAGCAGCTTGGCCGGGACAGGGCTCAACACTGAAGCTTTCTTT. It yields the protein CASSLAGTGLNTEAFF.